What follows are 8 T cell receptor beta chains derived from one specimen sequenced in a study of blood T cell repertoires in COVID-19. The table came from immunoSEQ multiplex PCR; TCRdb's copy has only in-frame clones and leaves some out. Of more than 90,000 clones listed, around four fifths are singletons. What was sequenced was peripheral blood. Receptor source: a woman aged 70-85 years with acute or convalescent COVID-19.

The V and J genes are TRBV14 and TRBJ1-1; tentatively, D is TRBD1 (5 bases). Trimming stripped 4 bases from V and 1 base from J, with 16 bases between. This CDR3 is built from 16 residues. Germline CDR1 is SGHDN and CDR2 is FVKESK. CDR3 DNA: TGTGCCAGCAGCCCACGGGCAGGGTTGTCGAACACTGAAGCTTTCTTT. Translated, it gives CASSPRAGLSNTEAFF.

The chain links TRBV10-3 to TRBJ1-5, with a possible D match to TRBD1 (6 bases). Germline V gives CDR1 ENHRY, CDR2 SYGVKD. V shed 5 bases and J shed 5 bases, with 13 bases lying between them. CDR3 length: 14 residues. This CDR3 reads CAISKGPGDQPQHF. The CDR3 DNA sequence: TGTGCCATCAGTAAGGGGCCAGGGGATCAGCCCCAGCATTTT.

The chain is built from TRBV9 and TRBJ1-4; 7 nucleotides align to TRBD1. Per the germline V gene, CDR1 is SGDLS and CDR2 is YYNGEE. The CDR3 has 18 residues. Trimming took 1 base from V and 5 from J; bases not matched to a gene: 14. CDR3 sequence: CASSVSPRQGTSNEKLFF. The DNA of the CDR3 is TGTGCCAGCAGCGTATCCCCACGACAGGGAACGTCGAATGAAAAACTGTTTTTT. Full variable domain (remainder filled in from reference TRBV9 and TRBJ1-4): DSGVTQTPKHLITATGQRVTLRCSPRSGDLSVYWYQQSLDQGLQFLIQYYNGEERAKGNILERFSAQQFPDLHSELNLSSLELGDSALYFCASSVSPRQGTSNEKLFFGSGTQLSVL.

The chain couples TRBV15 to TRBJ2-3; 15 bases align to TRBD2. The CDR3 is made up of 16 amino acids. The V gene's germline CDR1 is LNHNV and CDR2 YYDKDF (reference sequence). The V gene end was trimmed by 4 bases and the J gene end by 3 bases; junction bases not matched to a gene: 2. CDR3 loop: CATSTGTSGRTDTQYF. The CDR3 DNA reads TGTGCCACCAGCACAGGGACTAGCGGGAGGACAGATACGCAGTATTTT.

This chain connects TRBV3-1 (or the pseudogene TRBV3-2) to TRBJ2-4; 12 bases align to TRBD2. Trimming at V came to 1 base and at J to 6 bases, leaving 4 bases not matched to a gene. The CDR3 has 16 residues. CDR1 LGHDT and CDR2 YNNKEL come from the germline V gene (reference sequence). The DNA of the CDR3 is TGTGCCAGCAGCCAAGCTAGCGGGGGGGCCGGAAACATTCAGTACTTC. This gives the protein CASSQASGGAGNIQYF.

The chain recombines TRBV20-1 with TRBJ2-2; 7 nucleotides match TRBD2. V shed 3 bases and J 1 base; nucleotides not matched to a gene: 2. There are 14 residues in the CDR3. CDR1 and CDR2 from the germline V gene are DFQATT and SNEGSKA (reference sequence). The chain's CDR3 is CSASERGNTGELFF. DNA of the CDR3: TGCAGTGCTAGTGAGCGGGGGAACACCGGGGAGCTGTTTTTT.

The chain is built from TRBV7-3 and TRBJ1-1, with D perhaps TRBD1 (5 bases). There are 14 residues in the CDR3. V was pared by 2 bases and J by 2 bases, with 9 bases between. The V gene's germline CDR1 is SGHTA and CDR2 FQGTGA. CDR3 loop: CASSLGHANTEAFF. CDR3 sequence (DNA): TGTGCCAGCAGCTTAGGACACGCCAACACTGAAGCTTTCTTT.

This clone has only a few counts. The rearrangement joins TRBV19 to TRBJ2-1, with TRBD2 identical over 14 bases. Germline V lookup: CDR1 LNHDA, CDR2 SQIVND (reference sequence). Trimming removed 10 bases from V and 6 bases from J; junction bases left unmatched: 5. The CDR3 spans 14 residues. CDR3 amino acids: CATMGLAGVNEQFF. For the CDR3, the DNA is TGTGCCACGATGGGACTAGCGGGAGTCAATGAGCAGTTCTTC.